The clone carrying this T cell receptor beta chain appeared a single time. What it recognizes is unknown. The protocol was immunoSEQ multiplex PCR, while the TCRdb copy is restricted to in-frame clones and leaves out a portion. The data contain 97,000 or so clones, 90% of them seen just once; the ten biggest clones take up about 0.16%. The trim removed 4 bases at V and 0 bases at J, leaving 4 bases unmatched. CDR1 and CDR2 from the germline V gene are LNHDA and SQIVND (reference sequence). The CDR3 has 16 amino acids. Autoimmune disease history or systemic immunosuppression meant exclusion. Drawing of blood for sampling happened at baseline, at cycle 4 day 1, and at cycle 7 day 1. The entry originates in a study of OX40 agonist ivuxolimab in advanced cancers. About the research overall: Of mixed ages from about 20 to 80 and averaging roughly 60 years, the group was over 80% male.

The study's findings and limits: Partial responders receiving 0.1-3.0 mg/kg showed among the lowest clonal expansion.

The TCR sequence derives from an adult with an advanced solid tumor such as melanoma, head and neck, liver or kidney cancer. Here the sequenced sample was CD4+ or CD8+ T cells sorted from blood, taken in a trial of the OX40 agonist ivuxolimab. The chain is built from TRBV19 and TRBJ2-1; 9 bases align to TRBD2. The CDR3 DNA sequence: TGTGCCAGTAGTACCCCTAGCGGGGTCTCCTACAATGAGCAGTTCTTC. Translating it yields CASSTPSGVSYNEQFF.